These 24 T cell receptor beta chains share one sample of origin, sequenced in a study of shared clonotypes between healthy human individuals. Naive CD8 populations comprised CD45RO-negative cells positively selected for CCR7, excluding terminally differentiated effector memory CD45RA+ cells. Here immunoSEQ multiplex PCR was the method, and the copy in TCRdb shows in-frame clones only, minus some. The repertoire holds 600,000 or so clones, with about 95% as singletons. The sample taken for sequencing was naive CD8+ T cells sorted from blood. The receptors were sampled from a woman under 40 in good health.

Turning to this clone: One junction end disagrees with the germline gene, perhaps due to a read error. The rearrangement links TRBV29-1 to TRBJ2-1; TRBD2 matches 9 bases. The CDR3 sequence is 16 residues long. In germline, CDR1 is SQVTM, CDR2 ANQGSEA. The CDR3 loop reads CSVEGFLAGLNGEQLF. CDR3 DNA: TGCAGCGTTGAAGGCTTCCTAGCGGGACTCAACGGTGAGCAGCTCTTC.

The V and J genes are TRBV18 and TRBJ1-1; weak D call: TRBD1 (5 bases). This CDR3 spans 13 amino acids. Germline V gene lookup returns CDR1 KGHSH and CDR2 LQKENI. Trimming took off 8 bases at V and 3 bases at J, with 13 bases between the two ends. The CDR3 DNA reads TGTGCCAGCCTTGGGACGTTGGACACTGAAGCTTTCTTT. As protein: CASLGTLDTEAFF.

As DNA, the CDR3 is TGCGCCAGCAGCCAACGCCACCTGCTAGGAGGTTACAATGAGCAGTTCTTC. Protein: CASSQRHLLGGYNEQFF. The J gene is TRBJ2-1, the V gene TRBV4-1, with D perhaps matching TRBD2 (5 bases). From germline, CDR1 is MGHRA and CDR2 YSYEKL. V lost 2 bases and J 4 bases, leaving 18 bases between the germline ends. This CDR3 spans 17 amino acids.

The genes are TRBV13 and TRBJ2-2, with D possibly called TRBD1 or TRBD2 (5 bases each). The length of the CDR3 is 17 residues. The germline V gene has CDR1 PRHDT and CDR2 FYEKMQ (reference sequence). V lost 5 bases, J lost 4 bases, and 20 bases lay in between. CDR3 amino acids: CASSQRYWDHTTGELFF. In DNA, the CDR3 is TGTGCCAGCAGCCAAAGGTACTGGGACCACACCACCGGGGAGCTGTTTTTT.

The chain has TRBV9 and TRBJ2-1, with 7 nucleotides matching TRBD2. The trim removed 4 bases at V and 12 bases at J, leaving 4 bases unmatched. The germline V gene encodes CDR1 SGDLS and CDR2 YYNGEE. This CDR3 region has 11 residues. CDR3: CASSLGGRQFF. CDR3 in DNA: TGTGCCAGCAGCCTCGGGGGGAGGCAGTTCTTC.

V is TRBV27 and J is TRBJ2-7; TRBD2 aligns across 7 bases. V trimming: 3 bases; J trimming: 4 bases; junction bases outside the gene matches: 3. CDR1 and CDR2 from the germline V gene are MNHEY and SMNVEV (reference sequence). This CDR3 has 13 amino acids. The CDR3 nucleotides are TGTGCCAGCAGTTTTGCTAGCGGATACGAGCAGTACTTC. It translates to CASSFASGYEQYF.

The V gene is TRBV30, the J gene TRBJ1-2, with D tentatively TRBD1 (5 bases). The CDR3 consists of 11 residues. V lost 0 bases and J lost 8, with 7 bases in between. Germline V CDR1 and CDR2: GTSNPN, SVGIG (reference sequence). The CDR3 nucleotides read TGTGCCTGGAGTGTGAAGGGGGGCTACACCTTC. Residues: CAWSVKGGYTF.

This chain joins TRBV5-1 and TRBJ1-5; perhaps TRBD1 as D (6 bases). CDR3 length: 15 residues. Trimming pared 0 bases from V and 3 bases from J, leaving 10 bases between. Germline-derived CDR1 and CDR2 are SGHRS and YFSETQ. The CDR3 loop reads CASSLGTGSNQPQHF. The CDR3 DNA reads TGCGCCAGCAGCTTGGGTACAGGGTCCAATCAGCCCCAGCATTTT. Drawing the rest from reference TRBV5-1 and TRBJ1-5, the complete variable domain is KAGVTQTPRYLIKTRGQQVTLSCSPISGHRSVSWYQQTPGQGLQFLFEYFSETQRNKGNFPGRFSGRQFSNSRSEMNVSTLELGDSALYLCASSLGTGSNQPQHFGDGTRLSIL.

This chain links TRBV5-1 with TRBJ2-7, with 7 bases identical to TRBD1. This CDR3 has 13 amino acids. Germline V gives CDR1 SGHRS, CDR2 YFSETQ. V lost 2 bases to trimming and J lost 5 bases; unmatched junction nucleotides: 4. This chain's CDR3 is CASSFVGGNEQYF. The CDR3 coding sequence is TGCGCCAGCAGCTTTGTAGGGGGCAACGAGCAGTACTTC.

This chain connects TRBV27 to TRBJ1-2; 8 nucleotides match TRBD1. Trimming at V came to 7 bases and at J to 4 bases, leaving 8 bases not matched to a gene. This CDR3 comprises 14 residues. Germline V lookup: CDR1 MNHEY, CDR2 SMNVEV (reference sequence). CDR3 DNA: TGTGCCAGCACCCCTCGCGGGACAGGCTATGGCTACACCTTC. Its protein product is CASTPRGTGYGYTF.

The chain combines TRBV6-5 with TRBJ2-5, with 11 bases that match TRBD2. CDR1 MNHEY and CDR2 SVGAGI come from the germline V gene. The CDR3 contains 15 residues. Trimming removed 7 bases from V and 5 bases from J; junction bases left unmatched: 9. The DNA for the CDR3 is TGTGCCAGCACCCCACTAGCGGGAGTGTATGAGACCCAGTACTTC. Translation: CASTPLAGVYETQYF.

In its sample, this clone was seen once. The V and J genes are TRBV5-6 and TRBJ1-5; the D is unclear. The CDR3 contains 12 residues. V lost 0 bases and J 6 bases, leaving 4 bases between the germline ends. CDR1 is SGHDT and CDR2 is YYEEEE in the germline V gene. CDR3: CASSLGAQPQHF. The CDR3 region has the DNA TGTGCCAGCAGCTTGGGAGCTCAGCCCCAGCATTTT. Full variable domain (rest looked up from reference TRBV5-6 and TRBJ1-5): DAGVTQSPTHLIKTRGQQVTLRCSPKSGHDTVSWYQQALGQGPQFIFQYYEEEERQRGNFPDRFSGHQFPNYSSELNVNALLLGDSALYLCASSLGAQPQHFGDGTRLSIL.

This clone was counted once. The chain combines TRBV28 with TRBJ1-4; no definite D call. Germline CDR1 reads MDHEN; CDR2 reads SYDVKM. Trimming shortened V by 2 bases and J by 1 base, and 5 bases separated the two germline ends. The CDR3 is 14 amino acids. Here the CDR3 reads CASSLPVTNEKLFF. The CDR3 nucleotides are TGTGCCAGCAGTTTACCGGTAACTAATGAAAAACTGTTTTTT. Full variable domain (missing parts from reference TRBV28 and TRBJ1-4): DVKVTQSSRYLVKRTGEKVFLECVQDMDHENMFWYRQDPGLGLRLIYFSYDVKMKEKGDIPEGYSVSREKKERFSLILESASTNQTSMYLCASSLPVTNEKLFFGSGTQLSVL.

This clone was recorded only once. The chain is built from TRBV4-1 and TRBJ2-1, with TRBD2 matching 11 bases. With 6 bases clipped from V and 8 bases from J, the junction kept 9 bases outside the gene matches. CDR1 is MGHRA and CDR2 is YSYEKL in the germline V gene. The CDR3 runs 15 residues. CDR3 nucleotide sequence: TGCGCCAGCAGTCCTACTAGCGGGAGTACCGATGAGCAGTTCTTC. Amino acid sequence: CASSPTSGSTDEQFF.

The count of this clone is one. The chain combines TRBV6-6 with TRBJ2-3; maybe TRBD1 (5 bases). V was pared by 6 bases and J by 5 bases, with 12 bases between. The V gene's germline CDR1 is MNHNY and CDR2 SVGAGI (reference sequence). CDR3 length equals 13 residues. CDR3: CASREQAQDTQYF. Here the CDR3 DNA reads TGTGCCAGCAGGGAACAGGCCCAAGATACGCAGTATTTT.

The CDR3 bases are TGTGCCAGCAGCAAAGAAGGGGACAAGAAAGAAGCTTTCTTT. The encoded protein is CASSKEGDKKEAFF. This rearrangement joins TRBV21-1 to TRBJ1-1; the table's TRBD1 call for D was not verified on the DNA. TRBV21-1 is a pseudogene locus. There are 14 residues in the CDR3.

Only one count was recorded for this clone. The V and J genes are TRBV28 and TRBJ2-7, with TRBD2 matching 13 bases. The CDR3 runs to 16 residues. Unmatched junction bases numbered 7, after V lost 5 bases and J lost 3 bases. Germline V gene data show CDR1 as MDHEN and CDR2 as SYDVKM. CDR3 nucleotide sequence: TGTGCCAGCAGTAGGCTTGGACTAGCGGGAGACTACGAGCAGTACTTC. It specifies CASSRLGLAGDYEQYF.

In DNA form, the CDR3 reads TGTGCCAGCAGTTCGAGGGACGTTACGGACTCCTATGGCTACACCTTC. Amino acids: CASSSRDVTDSYGYTF. This rearrangement joins TRBV27 to TRBJ1-2; D is perhaps TRBD1 (5 bases). CDR1 is MNHEY, CDR2 SMNVEV, per germline (reference sequence). V lost 4 bases and J 4 bases, leaving 19 bases between the germline ends. The CDR3 covers 16 residues.

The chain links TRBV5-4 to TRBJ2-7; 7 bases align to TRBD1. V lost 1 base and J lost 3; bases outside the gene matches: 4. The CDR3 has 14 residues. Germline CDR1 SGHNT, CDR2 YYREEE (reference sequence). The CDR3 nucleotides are TGTGCCAGCAGCTTGCGGGACAGAGACTACGAGCAGTACTTC. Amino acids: CASSLRDRDYEQYF.

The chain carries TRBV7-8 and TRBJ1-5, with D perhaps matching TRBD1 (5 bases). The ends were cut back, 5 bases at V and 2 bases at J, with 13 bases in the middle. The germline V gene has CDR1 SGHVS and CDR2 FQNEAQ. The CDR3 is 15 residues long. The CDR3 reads CASSRRQWGNQPQHF. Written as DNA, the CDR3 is TGTGCCAGCAGCAGGAGACAGTGGGGCAATCAGCCCCAGCATTTT.

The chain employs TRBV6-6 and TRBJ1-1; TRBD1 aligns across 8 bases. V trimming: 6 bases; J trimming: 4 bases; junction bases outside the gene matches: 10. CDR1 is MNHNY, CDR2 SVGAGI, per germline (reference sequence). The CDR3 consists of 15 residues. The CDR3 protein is CASRIRQGTATEAFF. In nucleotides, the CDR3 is TGTGCCAGCAGGATACGACAGGGGACGGCCACTGAAGCTTTCTTT.

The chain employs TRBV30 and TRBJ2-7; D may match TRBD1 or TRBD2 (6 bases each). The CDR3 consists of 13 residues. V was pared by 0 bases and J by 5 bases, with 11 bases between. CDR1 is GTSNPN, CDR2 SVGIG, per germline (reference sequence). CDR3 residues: CAWSVTGRNEQYF. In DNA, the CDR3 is TGTGCCTGGAGTGTTACAGGGAGGAACGAGCAGTACTTC.

CDR3 region: CASSALQEAYNEQFF. CDR3 nucleotide sequence: TGTGCCAGCAGTGCTCTCCAGGAGGCCTACAATGAGCAGTTCTTC. The chain carries TRBV28 and TRBJ2-1, with D possibly TRBD2 on 5 matching bases. The CDR3 is 15 amino acids. Germline CDR1 and CDR2: MDHEN and SYDVKM. Trimming removed 5 bases at V and 2 bases at J, with 13 bases between.

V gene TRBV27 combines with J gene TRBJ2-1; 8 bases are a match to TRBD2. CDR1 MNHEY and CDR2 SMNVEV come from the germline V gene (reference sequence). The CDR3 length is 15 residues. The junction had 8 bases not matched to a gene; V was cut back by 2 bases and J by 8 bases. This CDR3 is CASSLSYGGGYEQFF. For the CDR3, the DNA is TGTGCCAGCAGTTTAAGTTACGGGGGGGGATATGAGCAGTTCTTC.